These 9 T cell receptor beta chains came from one sample sequenced in a study of molecular identifiers for immune sequencing clone quantification. TCRdb called the PCR reads again in MiXCR, with one record for every CDR3 protein. Among around 100,000 distinct CDR3 sequences listed, roughly a third were seen once. Sequencing used naive CD8+ T cells from blood, with Jurkat cell RNA spiked in. Subset given: FACS-sorted CD8+CD4-CCR7+CD45RA+ naive T cells. These receptors came from a human donor in good health. Some libraries in this study had Jurkat cell RNA spiked in.

The chain combines TRBV4-1 with TRBJ1-1; D may be TRBD1 (5 bases). From germline, CDR1 is MGHRA and CDR2 YSYEKL. V was cut by 3 bases and J by 0 bases, with 17 bases left in between. This CDR3 comprises 17 residues. The CDR3 is CASSQVMTAPMNTEAFF. CDR3 DNA sequence: TGCGCCAGCAGCCAGGTTATGACAGCCCCCATGAACACTGAAGCTTTCTTT.

This clonotype was recorded a few times. The chain joins TRBV11-2 to TRBJ2-7; 9 bases match TRBD1. The germline V gene has CDR1 SGHAT and CDR2 FQNNGV. The CDR3 has 14 amino acids. V lost 5 bases to trimming and J lost 4 bases; unmatched junction nucleotides: 6. CDR3 region: CASSAGQGEYEQYF. The DNA for the CDR3 is TGTGCCAGCAGCGCGGGACAGGGCGAGTACGAGCAGTACTTC.

This clonotype was counted ten times or more. The J gene is TRBJ1-5, the V gene TRBV5-1; a weak D match, TRBD1 (5 bases). In germline, CDR1 is SGHRS, CDR2 YFSETQ. Trimming pared 4 bases from V and 1 base from J, leaving 18 bases between. CDR3 length: 17 residues. The CDR3 here is CASSPRAGDRSNQPQHF. For the CDR3, the DNA is TGCGCCAGCAGCCCGCGCGCAGGAGACAGAAGCAATCAGCCCCAGCATTTT.

This sequence joins TRBV30 and TRBJ2-1; 9 nucleotides agree with TRBD2. This CDR3 is 16 amino acids long. J lost 5 bases, V lost 2 bases, and 10 bases had no gene match. Germline V gene lookup returns CDR1 GTSNPN and CDR2 SVGIG (reference sequence). The CDR3 reads CAWSFPASGTHNEQFF. CDR3 in DNA: TGTGCCTGGAGTTTCCCGGCTAGCGGGACCCACAATGAGCAGTTCTTC. Based on the CDR3 plus reference TRBV30 and TRBJ2-1, the full variable domain is SQTIHQWPATLVQPVGSPLSLECTVEGTSNPNLYWYRQAAGRGLQLLFYSVGIGQISSEVPQNLSASRPQDRQFILSSKKLLLSDSGFYLCAWSFPASGTHNEQFFGPGTRLTVL.

The V call is TRBV9, the J call TRBJ2-7; a possible D gene is TRBD2 (6 bases). Germline V gene sequence: CDR1 SGDLS, CDR2 YYNGEE. This CDR3 region has 13 residues. The germline V and J ends were trimmed by 3 bases and 4 bases, with 11 bases remaining between them. In DNA, the CDR3 is TGTGCCAGCAGCGCGAACGGAGGGTACGAGCAGTACTTC. Its translation is CASSANGGYEQYF.

As for this clonotype: This is likely a read error, given that the CDR3 carries no conserved phenylalanine or tryptophan at its end. V and J are TRBV7-9 and TRBJ2-1; 12 nucleotides align to TRBD2. Germline V gives CDR1 SEHNR, CDR2 FQNEAQ (reference sequence). The length of the CDR3 is 16 residues. J gave up 9 bases and V 1 base, and 7 bases lay outside the gene matches. The DNA of the CDR3 is TGTGCCAGCAGCTTAGGTATGACTAGCGGGAGCGGTGAGCAGTTCATC. It is translated as CASSLGMTSGSGEQFI.

This clonotype was detected a few times. The chain joins TRBV27 to TRBJ2-1; 11 positions match TRBD2. Looked up from germline, CDR1 is MNHEY and CDR2 is SMNVEV (reference sequence). This CDR3 region has 15 residues. The ends lost 9 bases at V and 2 bases at J; junction bases unmatched: 6. For the CDR3, the DNA is TGTGCCAGTCAGATAGCGGGAGGGCCCTACAATGAGCAGTTCTTC. Translated, it gives CASQIAGGPYNEQFF.

With regard to this clonotype: It is unclear where the CDR3 begins or ends on the DNA, so no DNA is shown, and the CDR3 is as TCRdb lists it. The CDR3 sequence: CASSFGSGANVPTF. The V and J genes are TRBV5-6 and TRBJ2-6. CDR1 is SGHDT, CDR2 YYEEEE, per germline. Counting both end residues, the CDR3 totals 14 amino acids.

V gene TRBV19 combines with J gene TRBJ2-2; weak D call: TRBD2 (5 bases). Germline assignment: CDR1 LNHDA and CDR2 SQIVND (reference sequence). The CDR3 runs 14 residues. Deletions cut 5 bases from V and 3 bases from J, with 10 bases between. CDR3 sequence reads: CASSFSDYTGELFF. The CDR3 DNA is TGTGCCAGTAGTTTTAGCGACTACACCGGGGAGCTGTTTTTT.